A selection of T cell receptor beta chains follows, all from one sample in a study of T cell responses to AZD1222 COVID-19 vaccine. Sequencing used immunoSEQ multiplex PCR; TCRdb keeps in-frame clones, though not all of them. The sample carries 200,000 or so clones, more than 75% recorded once. The specimen comprised peripheral blood, sampled on day 0 of MenACWY control vaccination. The origin of the receptors is an adult in good health. CDR3s include the opening cysteine and the closing phenylalanine or tryptophan. The D gene is left open where the match is weak. Size is omitted from some rows. Given values are once, few, many or a class for expanded clones.

NA	TRBV28	NA	TRBJ1-4	CASSLRGYGKLFF	TGTGCCAGCAGTCTACGAGGTTATGGAAAACTGTTTTTT
NA	TRBV9	NA	TRBJ1-4	CASSPQGAVATNEKLFF	TGTGCCAGCAGCCCCCAAGGGGCCGTTGCAACTAATGAAAAACTGTTTTTT
NA	TRBV10-3	NA	TRBJ1-5	CAISEALQPQHF	TGTGCCATCAGTGAGGCTTTGCAGCCCCAGCATTTT
NA	TRBV5-5	TRBD2	TRBJ2-2	CASSPSGGPTGELFF	TGTGCCAGCAGCCCCTCGGGGGGTCCCACCGGGGAGCTGTTTTTT
NA	TRBV6-4	TRBD1	TRBJ1-1	CASKGQGTNTEAFF	TGTGCCAGCAAGGGACAGGGTACGAACACTGAAGCTTTCTTT
NA	TRBV28	NA	TRBJ1-4	CASSRRVTLGEKLFF	TGTGCCAGCAGCCGCAGGGTCACACTGGGAGAAAAACTGTTTTTT
few	TRBV30	NA	TRBJ2-7	CAWSRAGMSEQYF	TGTGCCTGGAGTAGGGCAGGGATGAGCGAGCAGTACTTC
NA	TRBV5-1	TRBD2	TRBJ2-2	CASSTGLAGDGGELFF	TGCGCCAGCAGCACGGGACTAGCGGGGGACGGCGGGGAGCTGTTTTTT
NA	TRBV19	NA	TRBJ2-1	CASSPEDLYWDEQFF	TGTGCCAGTAGTCCGGAGGACTTGTACTGGGATGAGCAGTTCTTC
few	TRBV19	NA	TRBJ2-7	CASSDGTVGLGFYEQYF	TGTGCCAGTAGTGACGGGACAGTTGGACTAGGGTTCTACGAGCAGTACTTC
NA	TRBV28	TRBD1	TRBJ1-1	CASSSVDRGNLNTEAFF	TGTGCCAGCAGTTCCGTGGACAGGGGGAATTTGAACACTGAAGCTTTCTTT
NA	TRBV11-2	NA	TRBJ1-4	CASSSFGGADEKLFF	TGTGCCAGCAGCTCGTTTGGGGGGGCAGATGAAAAACTGTTTTTT
NA	TRBV28	NA	TRBJ1-2	CASSLAAPVRYYGYTF	TGTGCCAGCAGTTTAGCGGCACCGGTCCGCTATTATGGCTACACCTTC
NA	TRBV6-1	NA	TRBJ2-7	CASSRGGQSYEQYF	TGTGCCAGCAGTCGGGGCGGACAGTCCTACGAGCAGTACTTC
NA	TRBV6-1	TRBD2	TRBJ2-7	CASSDRATSGRVYEQYF	TGTGCCAGCAGTGACAGGGCGACTAGCGGGAGAGTGTACGAGCAGTACTTC
once	TRBV12-5	TRBD1	TRBJ1-2	CASGLVTGVAVYGYTF	TGTGCTAGTGGTTTGGTGACAGGGGTCGCCGTCTATGGCTACACCTTC
few	TRBV5-4	TRBD1	TRBJ2-2	CASSEGVQGAVTGELFF	TGTGCCAGCAGCGAGGGGGTACAGGGGGCGGTTACCGGGGAGCTGTTTTTT
NA	TRBV5-1	NA	TRBJ1-2	CASSLGAGGPNYGYTF	TGCGCCAGCAGCTTGGGGGCAGGAGGACCTAACTATGGCTACACCTTC
NA	TRBV6-5	NA	TRBJ1-1	CASNKGPEAFF	TGTGCCAGCAACAAGGGACCTGAAGCTTTCTTT
NA	TRBV2	NA	TRBJ2-1	CASKERLVSSYNEQFF	TGTGCCAGCAAGGAAAGACTAGTCAGCTCCTACAATGAGCAGTTCTTC
NA	TRBV4-1	NA	TRBJ2-2	CASSQGSGELFF	TGCGCCAGCAGCCAAGGTAGCGGGGAGCTGTTTTTT
NA	TRBV24-1	TRBD1	TRBJ1-5	CATSDSTGDKQPQHF	TGTGCCACCAGTGACAGTACAGGGGATAAGCAGCCCCAGCATTTT
NA	TRBV6-2/TRBV6-3	NA	TRBJ1-2	CASSYPQGLDYGYTF	TGTGCCAGCAGTTACCCACAGGGCTTGGACTATGGCTACACCTTC